One and the same sample provided the 19 T cell receptor beta chains below, sequenced in a study of cytomegalovirus exposure and HLA in healthy donors. Generated by immunoSEQ multiplex PCR, the TCRdb table keeps only in-frame clones and is missing some. In the table there are some 140,000 clones, 84% of which are singletons. The source material was PBMCs. The receptors were sampled from a woman in her twenties or thirties in good health and CMV-seronegative.

The chain links TRBV6-6 to TRBJ1-2, with 8 bases identical to TRBD1. Germline loops: CDR1 MNHNY, CDR2 SVGAGI (reference sequence). CDR3 length: 15 residues. Trimming at V came to 4 bases and at J to 2 bases, leaving 6 bases not matched to a gene. As DNA, the CDR3 is TGTGCCAGCAGTTCCACCAGGACAGGGAACTATGGCTACACCTTC. Protein: CASSSTRTGNYGYTF.

The chain employs TRBV5-1 and TRBJ2-7; 12 nucleotides agree with TRBD1. From germline, CDR1 is SGHRS and CDR2 YFSETQ. The CDR3 is 14 amino acids. The V segment lost 4 bases and the J segment 6 bases; nucleotides outside the gene matches: 5. Here the CDR3 reads CASSLGQGASEQYF. DNA of the CDR3: TGCGCCAGCAGCCTGGGACAGGGGGCCTCCGAGCAGTACTTC.

The genes are TRBV5-4 and TRBJ2-1; TRBD2 matches at 10 bases. J lost 8 bases, V lost 8 bases, and 16 bases had no gene match. Germline lookup yields CDR1 SGHNT and CDR2 YYREEE (reference sequence). The CDR3 has 16 amino acids. In nucleotides, the CDR3 is TGTGCCAGTTCCCTCGGGGGGTTAGCGGGGGGTTATGAGCAGTTCTTC. Translation: CASSLGGLAGGYEQFF.

This clone was observed a handful of times. The chain has TRBV2 and TRBJ2-7; the D gene is possibly TRBD2 (6 bases). Trimming left V 8 bases short and J 9 bases short, with 17 bases between. The CDR3 contains 12 residues. Germline V gives CDR1 SNHLY, CDR2 FYNNEI. The CDR3 sequence is CASRDSRTLQYF. As DNA, the CDR3 is TGTGCCAGCCGGGACTCCCGTACATTGCAGTACTTC.

The chain carries TRBV2 and TRBJ2-7; possible D gene TRBD2, 6 bases. This CDR3 region has 12 residues. Looked up from germline, CDR1 is SNHLY and CDR2 is FYNNEI. Trimming removed 6 bases from V and 6 bases from J, with 12 bases in between. CDR3 in amino acids: CASRRDFGEQYF. The CDR3, as DNA: TGTGCCAGCAGACGGGACTTCGGCGAGCAGTACTTC. The complete variable domain, with remaining parts taken from reference TRBV2 and TRBJ2-7, reads EPEVTQTPSHQVTQMGQEVILRCVPISNHLYFYWYRQILGQKVEFLVSFYNNEISEKSEIFDDQFSVERPDGSNFTLKIRSTKLEDSAMYFCASRRDFGEQYFGPGTRLTVT.

V gene TRBV7-9 combines with J gene TRBJ2-5, with 10 bases lining up with TRBD1. Germline V CDR1 and CDR2: SEHNR, FQNEAQ (reference sequence). The CDR3 runs 18 residues. J gave up 0 bases and V 10 bases, and 17 bases lay outside the gene matches. CDR3 sequence: CATVAWGPGQGYQETQYF. The CDR3, as DNA: TGTGCCACCGTCGCCTGGGGACCGGGACAGGGGTACCAAGAGACCCAGTACTTC. Using reference TRBV7-9 and TRBJ2-5 for the parts outside the CDR3, the full variable domain is DTGVSQNPRHKITKRGQNVTFRCDPISEHNRLYWYRQTLGQGPEFLTYFQNEAQLEKSRLLSDRFSAERPKGSFSTLEIQRTEQGDSAMYLCATVAWGPGQGYQETQYFGPGTRLLVL.

The V call is TRBV11-2, the J call TRBJ1-3, with D possibly being TRBD1 (5 bases). The CDR3 loop spans 17 amino acids. V dropped 4 bases and J dropped 0 bases, with 16 bases sitting between them. CDR1 is SGHAT and CDR2 is FQNNGV in the germline V gene. This CDR3 reads CASSSPGSRASGNTIYF. CDR3 in DNA: TGTGCCAGCAGCTCGCCCGGGAGCAGGGCCTCTGGAAACACCATATATTTT.

The CDR3 region is CSALYQGAAGYGYTF. CDR3 sequence (DNA): TGCAGCGCACTCTATCAGGGGGCGGCTGGCTATGGCTACACCTTC. The chain links TRBV29-1 to TRBJ1-2, with TRBD1 matching 8 bases. The germline V gene encodes CDR1 SQVTM and CDR2 ANQGSEA. This CDR3 is built from 15 residues. V lost 7 bases and J lost 4; bases outside the gene matches: 14.

The CDR3 DNA is TGTGCCAGCAGCTTAGCCCCCCAACAAGAGACCCAGTACTTC. Protein: CASSLAPQQETQYF. The V call is TRBV11-2, the J call TRBJ2-5; no clear D gene. CDR1 is SGHAT, CDR2 FQNNGV, per germline. This CDR3 is built from 14 residues. V lost 1 base and J lost 2, with 8 bases in between.

The chain joins TRBV4-1 to TRBJ1-1; D is ambiguous. Germline V gene lookup returns CDR1 MGHRA and CDR2 YSYEKL. CDR3 size: 14 residues. Trimming took 4 bases from V and 0 from J, leaving 9 bases between them. CDR3 in amino acids: CASSRAQVNTEAFF. DNA of the CDR3: TGCGCCAGCAGCCGAGCCCAGGTGAACACTGAAGCTTTCTTT.

The V call is TRBV15, the J call TRBJ1-5; tentative D call: TRBD1 (5 bases). Trimming pared 8 bases from V and 0 bases from J, leaving 17 bases between. This CDR3 is 16 amino acids long. Germline V gene data show CDR1 as LNHNV and CDR2 as YYDKDF (reference sequence). The CDR3 here is CATAQGNQYSNQPQHF. In nucleotides, the CDR3 is TGTGCCACCGCCCAGGGCAACCAATATAGCAATCAGCCCCAGCATTTT.

V and J are TRBV21-1 and TRBJ1-5; TRBD1, the table's D call, was not compared with the DNA. TRBV21-1 is a pseudogene locus. The CDR3 contains 17 residues. This CDR3 reads CASSPQGQGRVNQPQHF. The CDR3 nucleotides read TGTGCCAGCAGCCCACAGGGACAGGGGCGGGTCAATCAGCCCCAGCATTTT.

This chain joins TRBV6-5 and TRBJ2-1; D unresolved. Germline V CDR1 and CDR2: MNHEY, SVGAGI. Trimming left V 4 bases short and J 8 bases short, with 15 bases between. The CDR3 spans 14 residues. The CDR3 loop is CASSSSLVYDEQFF. The CDR3 coding sequence is TGTGCCAGCAGTTCGAGTCTGGTGTACGATGAGCAGTTCTTC.

About this clone: Additional DNA sequences in this sample encode the identical CDR3. This sequence joins TRBV5-1 and TRBJ2-7, with 9 positions matching TRBD2. V lost 3 bases to trimming and J lost 1 base; unmatched junction nucleotides: 2. Germline V gene sequence: CDR1 SGHRS, CDR2 YFSETQ. The CDR3 is 14 amino acids. In DNA form, the CDR3 reads TGCGCCAGCAGCTCGACTAGCGGATCCTACGAGCAGTACTTC. Translating it yields CASSSTSGSYEQYF.

The chain employs TRBV6-1 and TRBJ2-1; D is perhaps TRBD1 (6 bases). V shed 2 bases and J shed 6 bases, with 11 bases lying between them. Germline V CDR1 and CDR2: MNHNS, SASEGT. CDR3 size: 14 residues. The CDR3 is CASSELLRGNEQFF. In nucleotides, the CDR3 is TGTGCCAGCAGTGAATTGCTCAGGGGCAATGAGCAGTTCTTC.

The rearrangement joins TRBV6-1 to TRBJ1-3; D possibly corresponds to TRBD1 (5 bases). Germline CDR1 and CDR2: MNHNS and SASEGT. This CDR3 is 15 amino acids long. V lost 7 bases and J 0 bases, leaving 13 bases between the germline ends. This CDR3 reads CASTEGLFSGNTIYF. The CDR3 DNA reads TGTGCCAGCACAGAGGGACTGTTCTCTGGAAACACCATATATTTT.

The chain carries TRBV4-3 and TRBJ2-7, with TRBD1 matching 8 bases. Germline V gene data show CDR1 as LGHNA and CDR2 as YSLEER. The CDR3 contains 18 residues. The junction had 14 bases not matched to a gene; V was cut back by 1 base and J by 3 bases. CDR3 DNA: TGCGCCAGCAGCCAAGGGAGGAGTGTCGGGACAGGACTCTACGAGCAGTACTTC. Translating gives CASSQGRSVGTGLYEQYF.

The gene calls are TRBV5-1 and TRBJ2-5, with 9 bases fitting TRBD1. This CDR3 is built from 13 residues. Germline V gives CDR1 SGHRS, CDR2 YFSETQ. Trimming removed 4 bases from V and 6 bases from J; junction bases left unmatched: 4. CDR3 in amino acids: CASSNDRGKTQYF. The CDR3 region has the DNA TGCGCCAGCAGCAACGACAGGGGGAAGACCCAGTACTTC.

This clone came up a few times. J is TRBJ1-2 and V is TRBV28; 8 bases align to TRBD1. Germline CDR1 MDHEN, CDR2 SYDVKM. The CDR3 sequence is 17 residues long. V gave up 3 bases and J gave up 6 bases; unmatched junction bases: 15. In DNA form, the CDR3 reads TGTGCCAGCAGTTTCCCGGGACAGGCGTCCCTGGTTGATGGCTACACCTTC. Its translation is CASSFPGQASLVDGYTF.